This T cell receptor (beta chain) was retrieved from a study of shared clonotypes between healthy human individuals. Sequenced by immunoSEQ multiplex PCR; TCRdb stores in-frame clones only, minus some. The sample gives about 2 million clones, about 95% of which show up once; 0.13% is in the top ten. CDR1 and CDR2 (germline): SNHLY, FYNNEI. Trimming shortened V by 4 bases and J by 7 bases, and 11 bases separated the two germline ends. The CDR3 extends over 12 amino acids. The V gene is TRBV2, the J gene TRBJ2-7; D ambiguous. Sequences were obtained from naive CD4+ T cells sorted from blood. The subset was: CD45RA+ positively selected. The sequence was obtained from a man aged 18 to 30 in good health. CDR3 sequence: CASSVQLWEQYF. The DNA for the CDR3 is TGTGCCAGCAGTGTACAGTTATGGGAGCAGTACTTC.